The clone carrying this TCR beta chain appeared a few times. Its antigen is currently unknown. The entry originates in a study of T-cell reconstitution after alpha-beta-depleted transplantation in children. Points from the study as a whole: Several hundred expanded graft clones reportedly were the source of alpha-beta T cells about two months after transplant.

Unique molecular identifiers were used to barcode this TCRbeta library. TCRdb fed the PCR reads into MiXCR, producing one record per CDR3 protein. The sample holds around 800,000 distinct CDR3 sequences; roughly 16% are singletons and the top ten take about 4.6%. CDR3 length: 15 amino acids. V shed 6 bases and J 1 base; nucleotides not matched to a gene: 8. The chain uses TRBV12-3 or TRBV12-4 and TRBJ2-7; 8 bases agree with TRBD2. This sequence originates from a male patient younger than 18 who had a stem cell transplant for acute lymphoblastic leukemia, so the T cells may come from the graft donor. The specimen comprised PBMCs, mostly from graft donor cells, sampled 360 days after TCRalphabeta/CD19-depleted stem cell transplant. The CDR3 DNA follows: TGTGCCAGCAGGGGAGCGGGAGATGGGTCCTACGAGCAGTACTTC. This codes for CASRGAGDGSYEQYF.